Listed below are T cell receptor beta chains from one sample, sequenced in a study of regulatory T cells in long-lasting Graves disease. Each CDR3 protein is one row after TCRdb ran MiXCR on the multiplex PCR reads. The data contain 300,000 to 350,000 distinct CDR3 sequences, around a fifth of them singletons. The sample was peripheral blood mononuclear cells (PBMCs), taken when the disease was refractory, from a patient treated with antithyroid drugs. Receptors were obtained from a female donor with Graves disease. Both conserved end residues are part of each CDR3. A D gene is named only where the DNA matches it firmly.

>.|TRBJ2-7|TRBV5-1
CASSLKDGGYEQYF
>TRBD1|TRBJ1-1|TRBV6-2/TRBV6-3
CASSYKGAMNTEAFF
>TRBD1|TRBJ1-5|TRBV19
CASIAPGQGYQPQHF
>TRBD1|TRBJ1-1|TRBV9
CASSGTGGIGVLFF
>.|TRBJ1-2|TRBV6-1
CASSETGARGYTF
>.|TRBJ1-2|TRBV12-3/TRBV12-4
CASLTRGLNRGHGYTF
>.|TRBJ1-2|TRBV5-1
CASSLGDGYGYTF
>.|TRBJ1-5|TRBV4-1
CASSHRQNQPQHF
>TRBD2|TRBJ2-2|TRBV28
CASSLREGTSGYNTGELFF
>.|TRBJ1-4|TRBV19
CASSTMYRDEKLFF
>.|TRBJ2-7|TRBV2
CASSPRGSEQYF
>.|TRBJ1-2|TRBV5-5
CASRVRRFGISGYTF
>.|TRBJ1-6|TRBV13
CASSSRQDRNSPLHF
>.|TRBJ1-2|TRBV20-1
CSARRTANYGYTF
>.|TRBJ1-2|TRBV29-1
CSVPPSGNYGYTF
>.|TRBJ1-1|TRBV12-3/TRBV12-4
CASSPGLGNTEAFF
>.|TRBJ2-7|TRBV4-1
CASSPLFGSYEQYF
>.|TRBJ1-3|TRBV6-1
CATIRPPGNTIYF
>.|TRBJ1-1|TRBV9
CASSVYPGLDTEAFF
>.|TRBJ1-1|TRBV11-3
CASSSLGTTEAFF
>.|TRBJ2-2|TRBV11-3
CASSPTMTRNTGELFF
>TRBD1|TRBJ1-2|TRBV20-1
CSARQDRGNYGYTF
>.|TRBJ2-5|TRBV6-5
CASSYASRNSRSQETQYF
>TRBD1|TRBJ1-5|TRBV19
CASRITGQPHSNQPQHF
>.|TRBJ2-3|TRBV7-9
CASSKKRRATGRPDTQYF
>.|TRBJ1-5|TRBV7-9
CASSHGRADQPQHF
>.|TRBJ1-5|TRBV20-1
CSATGATNQPQHF
>.|TRBJ2-7|TRBV7-2
CASSSREGPYEQYF
>.|TRBJ2-5|TRBV27
CASSPGLGTQYF
>TRBD1|TRBJ2-4|TRBV6-5
CASSWTGAKNIQYF
>TRBD2|TRBJ2-5|TRBV25-1
CASSLAGTETQYF
>.|TRBJ2-7|TRBV28
CASSLFGGYEQYF
>TRBD2|TRBJ2-5|TRBV3-1
CASSSKFVAGGQETQYF
>.|TRBJ1-5|TRBV12-3/TRBV12-4
CASSQSAGGAKNQPQHF
>.|TRBJ1-6|TRBV18
CASSPSFGRGTPLHF
>TRBD2|TRBJ2-5|TRBV14
CASSLRLAGPFQETQYF
>.|TRBJ2-5|TRBV7-9
CASTSGPDRKETQYF
>.|TRBJ2-7|TRBV7-3
CASSFTPGTYYEQYF
>.|TRBJ1-2|TRBV7-2
CASSWAGSGGYTF
>.|TRBJ2-1|TRBV27
CASSPGSGFGQFF
>TRBD1|TRBJ1-6|TRBV7-9
CASSLGGTGMSPLHF
>TRBD1|TRBJ2-6|TRBV2
CASLRDRGLGGANVLTF
>TRBD1|TRBJ1-5|TRBV4-1
CASSQEGTGRNQPQHF
>.|TRBJ1-3|TRBV19
CASSSWTDATSGNTIYF
>.|TRBJ1-2|TRBV6-1
CASRTLLGQTNYGYTF
>TRBD1|TRBJ1-5|TRBV24-1
CATSDPGTGGNQPQHF
>TRBD2|TRBJ2-3|TRBV20-1
CSASSGISGRAADTQYF
>.|TRBJ1-1|TRBV3-1
CASRAGTNTEAFF
>.|TRBJ2-3|TRBV20-1
CSAYGRGDTQYF
>TRBD1|TRBJ1-3|TRBV7-9
CASSWTGSSGNTIYF
>.|TRBJ1-5|TRBV3-1
CASSQEFTGWGQPQHF
>.|TRBJ2-7|TRBV7-9
CASSLGVRGDSYEQYF
>TRBD1|TRBJ1-6|TRBV19
CASSNRGQRNSPLHF
>TRBD2|TRBJ2-2|TRBV7-3
CASSQRLAGHTGELFF
>TRBD1|TRBJ1-1|TRBV5-1
CASRLLTGLGTEAFF